One and the same sample provided the 21 T cell receptor beta chains below, sequenced in a study of breast tumors, draining lymph nodes, adjacent tissues. TCRdb re-derived calls from the multiplex PCR reads in MiXCR, one entry per CDR3 protein. This sample has approximately 60,000 distinct CDR3 sequences; 45% to 65% occur once, and the top ten carry roughly 19%. Sequencing was carried out using breast tumor tissue. These receptors came from a female donor with breast cancer. Some clones in this sample may be carry-over from other donors' samples.

This chain joins TRBV7-8 and TRBJ1-6; 7 positions agree with TRBD1. The CDR3 is 14 amino acids. Trimming removed 5 bases from V and 10 bases from J; junction bases left unmatched: 8. From germline, CDR1 is SGHVS and CDR2 FQNEAQ. DNA of the CDR3: TGTGCCAGCAGCCTGGGACAGTCGAGGTCACCCCTCCACTTT. Translation: CASSLGQSRSPLHF.

The chain joins TRBV7-3 to TRBJ2-3, with 7 bases lining up with TRBD1. V trimming: 4 bases; J trimming: 4 bases; junction bases outside the gene matches: 5. This CDR3 contains 14 residues. Per the germline V gene, CDR1 is SGHTA and CDR2 is FQGTGA. This chain's CDR3 is CASSSGQPADTQYF. As DNA, the CDR3 is TGTGCCAGCAGCTCGGGACAGCCCGCAGATACGCAGTATTTT.

This clonotype was detected ten times or more. This rearrangement joins TRBV20-1 to TRBJ2-3; no clear D. The CDR3 contains 15 residues. The germline V gene has CDR1 DFQATT and CDR2 SNEGSKA (reference sequence). V was trimmed by 0 bases and J by 4 bases, leaving 14 bases between them. CDR3 loop: CSARDLAGRSDTQYF. In nucleotides, the CDR3 is TGCAGTGCTAGAGATTTGGCAGGTCGGTCAGATACGCAGTATTTT.

This clonotype showed up just a few times. A single base separates this from a much larger clone, so it may be a read error. The V call is TRBV9, the J call TRBJ2-1; 13 bases are shared with TRBD2. The V gene's germline CDR1 is SGDLS and CDR2 YYNGEE. The CDR3 consists of 15 residues. The CDR3 DNA reads TGTGCCAGCAGCGAGGGACTAGCGGGATACAATGAGCCGTTCTTC. Its protein is CASSEGLAGYNEPFF.

This clonotype was found many times. The V gene is TRBV6-6, the J gene TRBJ2-4, with D unresolved. The CDR3 sequence is 16 residues long. Trimming pared 0 bases from V and 2 bases from J, leaving 11 bases between. Germline CDR1 reads MNHNY; CDR2 reads SVGAGI (reference sequence). The CDR3 DNA reads TGTGCCAGCAGTTACTCTGCAGGAGCAACCAAAAACATTCAGTACTTC. Protein sequence: CASSYSAGATKNIQYF.

This sequence joins TRBV7-6 and TRBJ2-5; 8 bases map to TRBD2. V shed 5 bases, J shed 5 bases, and the junction held 4 bases outside the gene matches. This CDR3 spans 13 amino acids. Germline V gene lookup returns CDR1 SGHVS and CDR2 FNYEAQ. CDR3 protein: CASSQVAGETQYF. DNA for the CDR3: TGTGCCAGCAGCCAAGTAGCGGGGGAGACCCAGTACTTC.

The gene calls are TRBV7-9 and TRBJ2-3; 7 positions agree with TRBD2. With V trimmed by 4 bases and J by 4 bases, 8 bases remained unmatched. The CDR3 totals 15 residues. Germline CDR1 is SEHNR and CDR2 is FQNEAQ (reference sequence). This chain's CDR3 is CASSSGGSDSDTQYF. In DNA, the CDR3 is TGTGCCAGCAGCTCCGGGGGGAGCGACTCAGATACGCAGTATTTT. The whole variable domain, remainder taken from reference TRBV7-9 and TRBJ2-3, is DTGVSQNPRHKITKRGQNVTFRCDPISEHNRLYWYRQTLGQGPEFLTYFQNEAQLEKSRLLSDRFSAERPKGSFSTLEIQRTEQGDSAMYLCASSSGGSDSDTQYFGPGTRLTVL.

With regard to this clonotype: The germline gene is not matched at one end of the junction; a read error may be the cause. J is TRBJ2-3 and V is TRBV29-1, with TRBD1 matching over 8 bases. The assigned J gene may be wrong: the sequence end matches TRBJ1-5 better. The germline V gene encodes CDR1 SQVTM and CDR2 ANQGSEA. This CDR3 is 17 amino acids long. The CDR3 DNA sequence: TGCGGCGTTGAAGGGGGCCGGGACAGGAGCACCGACCATACGCAGCATTTT. This translates into CGVEGGRDRSTDHTQHF.

The chain joins TRBV12-3 or TRBV12-4 to TRBJ2-5; 7 bases agree with TRBD1. J lost 0 bases, V lost 10 bases, and 11 bases had no gene match. The CDR3 has 15 amino acids. The CDR3 reads CATRDSPRYQETQYF. CDR3 bases: TGTGCCACTCGGGACAGCCCCCGGTACCAAGAGACCCAGTACTTC.

This clonotype was counted between two and nine times. V is TRBV7-2 and J is TRBJ1-2; D unclear. Germline V gene sequence: CDR1 SGHTA, CDR2 FQGNSA. The V end was cut by 0 bases, the J end by 8 bases, with 7 bases between. The CDR3 sequence is 12 residues long. CDR3 DNA: TGTGCCAGCAGCTTAGCGAGGGAAGGCTACACCTTC. Protein: CASSLAREGYTF.

As regards this clonotype: This may be a read error: a much more frequent sequence differs by one nucleotide. The V call is TRBV5-6, the J call TRBJ2-7, with 10 bases lining up with TRBD1. Trimming cost V 4 bases and J 2 bases; bases outside gene matches: 12. The CDR3 is 17 amino acids. CDR1 is SGHDT, CDR2 YYEEEE, per germline. CDR3 residues: CASSTLTGGPRTYEQYF. The CDR3 DNA reads as TGTGCCAGCAGCACCCTGACAGGGGGCCCTCGAACCTACGAGCAGTACTTC. Together with reference TRBV5-6 and TRBJ2-7, the CDR3 gives the full variable domain: DAGVTQSPTHLIKTRGQQVTLRCSPKSGHDTVSWYQQALGQGPQFIFQYYEEEERQRGNFPDRFSGHQFPNYSSELNVNALLLGDSALYLCASSTLTGGPRTYEQYFGPGTRLTVT.

This clonotype was seen just once. At one end, the junction sequence differs from germline, possibly due to a read error. The CDR3 DNA reads as TGTGCCAGCAGTTCAACAGAAGAGTTCTCCTGCAATGAGCAGTTCTTC. Residues: CASSSTEEFSCNEQFF. V usage is TRBV5-8 and J usage is TRBJ2-1; no reliable D call. Germline V gives CDR1 SGHTS, CDR2 YDEGEE. This CDR3 is 16 amino acids long.

This clonotype was counted ten times or more. The genes are TRBV7-9 and TRBJ2-3; D gene ambiguous. Germline CDR1 and CDR2: SEHNR and FQNEAQ (reference sequence). Trimming removed 0 bases from V and 0 bases from J, with 4 bases in between. The CDR3 runs 14 residues. The CDR3 reads CASSLAVSTDTQYF. CDR3 DNA: TGTGCCAGCAGCTTAGCGGTCAGCACAGATACGCAGTATTTT. The full variable domain, with the rest looked up from reference TRBV7-9 and TRBJ2-3, is DTGVSQNPRHKITKRGQNVTFRCDPISEHNRLYWYRQTLGQGPEFLTYFQNEAQLEKSRLLSDRFSAERPKGSFSTLEIQRTEQGDSAMYLCASSLAVSTDTQYFGPGTRLTVL.

V usage is TRBV7-9 and J usage is TRBJ2-7; 7 positions agree with TRBD2. The germline gives CDR1 SEHNR, CDR2 FQNEAQ (reference sequence). V lost 6 bases to trimming and J lost 3 bases; unmatched junction nucleotides: 2. CDR3 length equals 12 residues. CDR3 sequence reads: CASSAGDYEQYF. The CDR3 DNA sequence: TGTGCCAGCAGTGCGGGGGACTACGAGCAGTACTTC.

This chain joins TRBV7-9 and TRBJ2-5, with a possible D match to TRBD1 (5 bases). Per the germline V gene, CDR1 is SEHNR and CDR2 is FQNEAQ (reference sequence). The CDR3 runs to 16 residues. Trimming took 1 base from V and 3 from J, leaving 15 bases between them. The CDR3 region is CASSLGQGVGKETQYF. CDR3 in DNA: TGTGCCAGCAGCTTAGGGCAGGGCGTGGGGAAAGAGACCCAGTACTTC.

The chain recombines TRBV7-8 with TRBJ1-6; D might be TRBD1 (6 bases). V lost 8 bases, J lost 7 bases, and 15 bases lay in between. CDR1 and CDR2 from the germline V gene are SGHVS and FQNEAQ. The CDR3 contains 14 residues. CDR3 sequence (DNA): TGTGCCAGCGGCCTTGAGGGGGTGAATTCACCCCTCCACTTT. It is translated as CASGLEGVNSPLHF.

V is TRBV10-3 and J is TRBJ1-4; TRBD1 agrees at 9 bases. The V gene end was trimmed by 5 bases and the J gene end by 5 bases; junction bases not matched to a gene: 3. The CDR3 has 14 amino acids. The germline gives CDR1 ENHRY, CDR2 SYGVKD. The CDR3 sequence: CAISLDRGNEKLFF. The CDR3 nucleotides are TGTGCCATCAGTTTGGACAGGGGAAATGAAAAACTGTTTTTT.

V usage is TRBV15 and J usage is TRBJ2-3; D remains ambiguous. This CDR3 has 12 amino acids. CDR1 LNHNV and CDR2 YYDKDF come from the germline V gene (reference sequence). V lost 5 bases to trimming and J lost 7 bases, with 10 bases between them. The CDR3: CATSPSKHTQYF. The DNA for the CDR3 is TGTGCCACCAGCCCCTCCAAGCATACGCAGTATTTT. Looking up the rest from reference TRBV15 and TRBJ2-3 gives the full variable domain: DAMVIQNPRYQVTQFGKPVTLSCSQTLNHNVMYWYQQKSSQAPKLLFHYYDKDFNNEADTPDNFQSRRPNTSFCFLDIRSPGLGDTAMYLCATSPSKHTQYFGPGTRLTVL.

The rearrangement links TRBV6-6 to TRBJ2-3; TRBD2 is a possible D gene (5 bases). The germline V gene encodes CDR1 MNHNY and CDR2 SVGAGI (reference sequence). V was cut by 0 bases and J by 2 bases, with 9 bases left in between. This CDR3 region has 15 residues. The CDR3: CASSYSPGNTDTQYF. For the CDR3, the DNA is TGTGCCAGCAGTTACTCGCCGGGGAACACAGATACGCAGTATTTT.

The J gene is TRBJ2-5, the V gene TRBV20-1, with 10 bases aligning to TRBD2. CDR3 size: 14 residues. Germline-derived CDR1 and CDR2 are DFQATT and SNEGSKA (reference sequence). J gave up 4 bases and V 6 bases, and 8 bases lay outside the gene matches. The CDR3 DNA sequence: TGCAGTGCGCAGAGCCAGCGGGAGGGAGAGACCCAGTACTTC. Its translation: CSAQSQREGETQYF.

This clonotype was picked up many times. The chain employs TRBV6-1 and TRBJ2-7; 8 bases agree with TRBD2. V lost 7 bases, J lost 0 bases, and 8 bases stayed unmatched. In germline, CDR1 is MNHNS, CDR2 SASEGT. The CDR3 length is 15 residues. In nucleotides, the CDR3 is TGTGCCAGCAATAAGGGAGCGGGGGACTCCTACGAGCAGTACTTC. Its translation is CASNKGAGDSYEQYF.